These 11 T cell receptor beta chains share one sample of origin, sequenced in a study of beta chain features in type 1 diabetes. The entirety of the isolated RNA underwent reverse transcription, so expressed TCRB transcripts were sequenced. The repertoire was sequenced with immunoSEQ multiplex PCR; TCRdb's copy has only in-frame clones and lacks some. The data show a few hundred thousand clones, with around 10% seen just once and around 0.015% held by the top ten. The sample comprised naive CD4+ T cells from blood. Receptors originate from a woman aged 25-40 years in good health.

This clone was observed a handful of times. The junction shows a germline mismatch at one end, possibly a read error. J is TRBJ2-2 and V is TRBV7-7; the match to TRBD2 covers 7 bases. Germline CDR1 and CDR2: SSHAT and FNYEAQ (reference sequence). CDR3 length equals 16 residues. The CDR3 DNA reads as TGTGCTAGCAGCGCACTCAGCGGGATTGGGACCGGGGAGCTGTTTTTT. Amino acids: CASSALSGIGTGELFF.

The chain links TRBV9 to TRBJ2-6; a weak D match, TRBD1 (6 bases). V shed 0 bases and J shed 2 bases, with 15 bases lying between them. CDR1 SGDLS and CDR2 YYNGEE come from the germline V gene. This CDR3 region has 18 residues. The chain's CDR3 is CASSVVTPQGAGANVLTF. The CDR3 DNA sequence: TGTGCCAGCAGCGTAGTAACTCCACAGGGCGCTGGGGCCAACGTCCTGACTTTC.

This clone was observed a handful of times. V gene TRBV6-6 combines with J gene TRBJ2-1, with 7 nucleotides matching TRBD2. The germline CDR1 and CDR2 sequences are MNHNY and SVGAGI (reference sequence). The junction had 5 bases not matched to a gene; V was cut back by 4 bases and J by 2 bases. The CDR3 is made up of 15 amino acids. This CDR3 reads CASSSAGVTYNEQFF. The CDR3 DNA follows: TGTGCCAGCAGTTCGGCGGGAGTCACCTACAATGAGCAGTTCTTC.

The table lists this clone with a few counts. The rearrangement uses TRBV28 and TRBJ2-7, with 7 bases fitting TRBD2. The CDR3 sequence is 17 residues long. The ends lost 4 bases at V and 6 bases at J; junction bases unmatched: 18. Germline lookup yields CDR1 MDHEN and CDR2 SYDVKM. CDR3 amino acids: CASSWGLTGGRVREQYF. The CDR3 coding sequence is TGTGCCAGCAGTTGGGGACTGACGGGAGGAAGGGTACGCGAGCAGTACTTC.

A word on this clone: The sample holds other DNA sequences that translate to the same CDR3. This chain uses TRBV29-1 with TRBJ1-3; the D is unclear. CDR3 length: 12 residues. V was pared by 1 base and J by 3 bases, with 4 bases between. Germline V lookup: CDR1 SQVTM, CDR2 ANQGSEA. CDR3 in DNA: TGCAGCGTTGAAGGAGGTGGAAACACCATATATTTT. It codes for CSVEGGGNTIYF.

This clone showed up just a few times. The rearrangement joins TRBV23-1 to TRBJ2-3; 9 nucleotides agree with TRBD2. TRBV23-1 is filed as an ORF, its function uncertain. Unmatched junction bases numbered 4, after V lost 0 bases and J lost 3 bases. CDR3 size: 16 residues. The CDR3: CASSQSSGRRTDTQYF. As DNA, the CDR3 is TGCGCCAGCAGTCAATCTAGCGGGAGACGTACAGATACGCAGTATTTT.

This clone was counted only a few times. The chain carries TRBV5-1 and TRBJ2-7; 9 nucleotides match TRBD1. CDR1 and CDR2 from the germline V gene are SGHRS and YFSETQ. The CDR3 is 14 residues long. V trimming: 4 bases; J trimming: 0 bases; junction bases outside the gene matches: 2. In DNA form, the CDR3 reads TGCGCCAGCAGCATACAGGGGGCCTCCTACGAGCAGTACTTC. Its translation: CASSIQGASYEQYF.

The V call is TRBV7-9, the J call TRBJ1-2; tentatively, D is TRBD1 (6 bases). The CDR3 extends over 14 amino acids. The germline V gene has CDR1 SEHNR and CDR2 FQNEAQ (reference sequence). V lost 5 bases and J 4 bases, leaving 14 bases between the germline ends. The CDR3 loop is CASSRSGVFYGYTF. Written as DNA, the CDR3 is TGTGCCAGCAGCCGATCAGGGGTATTCTATGGCTACACCTTC.

This clone occurred a few times. CDR3 amino acids: CASSSTGITYYEQYF. The CDR3, as DNA: TGTGCCAGCAGCTCTACCGGGATTACCTACTACGAGCAGTACTTC. This chain uses TRBV13 with TRBJ2-7, with a tentative D call TRBD2 (5 bases). CDR1 is PRHDT and CDR2 is FYEKMQ in the germline V gene (reference sequence). Trimming pared 4 bases from V and 3 bases from J, leaving 16 bases between. The CDR3 sequence is 15 residues long.

This clone has just a few counts. The chain is built from TRBV29-1 and TRBJ2-2; 7 positions agree with TRBD1. Unmatched junction bases numbered 7, after V lost 0 bases and J lost 3 bases. The CDR3 is made up of 16 amino acids. CDR1 and CDR2 from the germline V gene are SQVTM and ANQGSEA. CDR3 in DNA: TGCAGCGTTGAAGAAGAGACAGGGATGTACACCGGGGAGCTGTTTTTT. This encodes CSVEEETGMYTGELFF.

V usage is TRBV5-1 and J usage is TRBJ2-7, with D tentatively TRBD2 (6 bases). Germline V gene sequence: CDR1 SGHRS, CDR2 YFSETQ. There are 14 residues in the CDR3. V was cut by 0 bases and J by 3 bases, with 10 bases left in between. The CDR3 nucleotides are TGCGCCAGCAGCTTGGCGGGAGACGTCTACGAGCAGTACTTC. It translates to CASSLAGDVYEQYF.